These T cell receptor beta chains were read from a single sample in a study of blood T cell repertoires in COVID-19. Using immunoSEQ multiplex PCR, the repertoire was profiled, and TCRdb retains in-frame clones only, with some absent. The sample consists of 180,000 or so clones, almost 85% of them appearing once. Input material: peripheral blood. These TCRs come from a human donor with acute or convalescent COVID-19. The donor label of this sample is uncertain. Each CDR3 is given with its conserved first and last residue. D genes are given only for firm matches. Clone size is shown for a subset of rows, as once, few, many or a class of expanded clone.

clone size	V gene	D gene	J gene	CDR3 DNA	CDR3 protein
-	TRBV9	TRBD2	TRBJ2-7	TGTGCCAGCAGCCTGGGACTAGCGGCAGGGCAGTACTTC	CASSLGLAAGQYF
-	TRBV6-2/TRBV6-3	TRBD1	TRBJ1-5	TGTGCCAGCAGTGGGACAGGGGGTAATCAGCCCCAGCATTTT	CASSGTGGNQPQHF
-	TRBV10-2	-	TRBJ1-1	TGCGCCAGCAGTGAGTCTGGCGGCCCAGCTTTCTTT	CASSESGGPAFF
-	TRBV28	TRBD1	TRBJ1-1	TGTGCCAGCAGTTCCTGGACAGGGGGCCTCACTGAAGCTTTCTTT	CASSSWTGGLTEAFF
-	TRBV18	TRBD1	TRBJ1-2	TGTGCCAGCTCACCGGTCCCGGGACAGGGGTCGGTCTATGGCTACACCTTC	CASSPVPGQGSVYGYTF
-	TRBV5-8	-	TRBJ1-1	TGTGCCAGCTGGGATGGGGGCTTAGCTTTCTTT	CASWDGGLAFF
-	TRBV9	-	TRBJ1-5	TGTGCCAGCAGCGTAGAAGGGGGGGGTGGACAGCCCCAGCATTTT	CASSVEGGGGQPQHF
-	TRBV7-2	-	TRBJ1-2	TGTGCCAGCAGCTTAGAGTCTCAGGGCCATGGCTACACCTTC	CASSLESQGHGYTF
once	TRBV7-9	TRBD2	TRBJ2-3	TGTGCCAGCAGCTTAACCCAACGGGGACTAGCGGGCACAGATACGCAGTATTTT	CASSLTQRGLAGTDTQYF
-	TRBV27	TRBD2	TRBJ2-2	TGTGCCAGCAGTTCCCCCGGGACTAGCGGAACGAACACCGGGGAGCTGTTTTTT	CASSSPGTSGTNTGELFF
-	TRBV5-1	TRBD1	TRBJ1-4	TGCGCCAGCAGCCCAGGACAGGTTTATGAAAAACTGTTTTTT	CASSPGQVYEKLFF
once	TRBV3-1/TRBV3-2	TRBD2	TRBJ2-1	TGTGCCAGCAGCCAAGATCCGCGGGAGTGGTACAATGAGCAGTTCTTC	CASSQDPREWYNEQFF
-	TRBV10-3	TRBD1	TRBJ2-7	TGTGCCATCAGGGACAGGGGGCCGATCTACGAGCAGTACTTC	CAIRDRGPIYEQYF
-	TRBV4-3	-	TRBJ2-1	TGCGCCAGCAGCCAAGGGTTAACGGGATCAAGCAATGAGCAGTTCTTC	CASSQGLTGSSNEQFF
-	TRBV12-5	-	TRBJ2-7	TGTGCTAGTGGTTTGGGGACCGGGACAGAGCAGTACTTC	CASGLGTGTEQYF
-	TRBV6-5	-	TRBJ2-1	TGTGCCAGCAGTTATTTGCGCGAGCAGTTCTTC	CASSYLREQFF
-	TRBV9	-	TRBJ1-5	TGTGCCAGCAGCGCGACCCGAGCGGGTCAGCCCCAGCATTTT	CASSATRAGQPQHF
-	TRBV18	-	TRBJ2-3	TGTGCCAGCGCACCCAACACTCCTAGAGGAGATACGCAGTATTTT	CASAPNTPRGDTQYF
few	TRBV5-1	-	TRBJ2-5	TGCGCCAGCAGACCCGGGATCCAAGAGACCCAGTACTTC	CASRPGIQETQYF
-	TRBV19	-	TRBJ1-2	TGTGCCAGTAGTATACCGGGAGCGTCCTATGGCTACACCTTC	CASSIPGASYGYTF
-	TRBV28	-	TRBJ1-1	TGTGCCAGCAGGGGGGCGGACACTGAAGCTTTCTTT	CASRGADTEAFF
-	TRBV19	TRBD1	TRBJ1-2	TGTGCCAGTAACGACAGGGGGCTGATCTATGGCTACACCTTC	CASNDRGLIYGYTF
-	TRBV2	-	TRBJ2-3	TGTGCCAGCAGGGCCGGGATCACAGATACGCAGTATTTT	CASRAGITDTQYF
-	TRBV2	-	TRBJ1-2	TGTGCCAGCAGTCTGACTGATTTGGGCTACACCTTC	CASSLTDLGYTF
-	TRBV9	-	TRBJ1-5	TGTGCCAGCAGCGTAGGGTCGGGAAGACCCCAGCATTTT	CASSVGSGRPQHF
-	TRBV7-8	-	TRBJ2-1	TGTGCCAGCAGCCCCTATAGTCCCCGCGGGGCACTCGAGCAGTTCTTC	CASSPYSPRGALEQFF
once	TRBV5-1	-	TRBJ2-5	TGCGCCAGCAGTCGCGACAGGTCAACGGCCCAAGAGACCCAGTACTTC	CASSRDRSTAQETQYF
-	TRBV6-2/TRBV6-3	-	TRBJ1-5	TGTGCCAGCAGTTACTCGTCTAGGAGGGGACTAGGGACGGCGGACCAGCCCCAGCATTTT	CASSYSSRRGLGTADQPQHF
once	TRBV11-3	-	TRBJ2-1	TGTGCCAGCAGCTTCGGCGGGACCTACAATGAGCAGTTCTTC	CASSFGGTYNEQFF
-	TRBV19	-	TRBJ2-6	TGTGCCAGTAGATCTTCTGGGGCTAACGTCCTGACTTTC	CASRSSGANVLTF
-	TRBV6-5	TRBD1	TRBJ1-3	TGTGCCAGCAGTCTCACAGGGGACGGAAACACCATATATTTT	CASSLTGDGNTIYF
-	TRBV15	-	TRBJ2-1	TGTGCCACCAGCAGAGATATGCGATCCTCCTACAATGAGCAGTTCTTC	CATSRDMRSSYNEQFF
-	TRBV6-4	-	TRBJ1-6	TGTGCCAGCAGGTTTTGGGGGGTCATCGGTAGGACACCCCTCCACTTT	CASRFWGVIGRTPLHF
-	TRBV7-8	-	TRBJ1-3	TGTGCCAGCAGCCCATTCTCAGCTGGGGGGGTGGAAGGAAACACCATATATTTT	CASSPFSAGGVEGNTIYF
-	TRBV6-2/TRBV6-3	TRBD1	TRBJ1-5	TGTGCCAGCAGTTACGCCGGACAGGGGGTATTGGGCAATCAGCCCCAGCATTTT	CASSYAGQGVLGNQPQHF
-	TRBV3-1/TRBV3-2	TRBD2	TRBJ2-1	TGTGCCAGCAGCCGACTAGCGGGATCCTACAATGAGCAGTTCTTC	CASSRLAGSYNEQFF
-	TRBV29-1	TRBD2	TRBJ2-1	TGCAGCGTTGAAGATCCCGGGAGGGCGAATGAGCAGTTCTTC	CSVEDPGRANEQFF
-	TRBV20-1	-	TRBJ2-7	TGCAGTGCTAGTTCTCGGACTAACCTCGCCGAGCAGTACTTC	CSASSRTNLAEQYF
-	TRBV6-5	-	TRBJ1-1	TGTGCCAGCAGTATAGAGATGAACACTGAAGCTTTCTTT	CASSIEMNTEAFF
-	TRBV3-1/TRBV3-2	-	TRBJ2-4	TGTGCCAGCAGCCCCGCCACTCTAGCCAAAAACATTCAGTACTTC	CASSPATLAKNIQYF
-	TRBV27	-	TRBJ1-2	TGTGCCAGCAGTTTTTCCGGGAACTATGGCTACACCTTC	CASSFSGNYGYTF
once	TRBV28	-	TRBJ1-2	TGTGCCAGCAGCATTCCACAGGGTGGGAATAACTATGGCTACACCTTC	CASSIPQGGNNYGYTF
-	TRBV5-4	-	TRBJ2-3	TGTGCCAGCAGCCTAATTCGGGGGACGGCAGATACGCAGTATTTT	CASSLIRGTADTQYF
many	TRBV2	-	TRBJ2-2	TGTGCCAGCAGTGTATCGGGAAGGGCCGGGGAGCTGTTTTTT	CASSVSGRAGELFF
-	TRBV5-1	-	TRBJ2-5	TGCGCCAGCAGCTTGACAGGGTCAGAGACCCAGTACTTC	CASSLTGSETQYF